One sample yielded the 13 T cell receptor beta chains listed below, sequenced in a study of glioma-infiltrating T cells after dendritic cell vaccination. Clones were sequenced by immunoSEQ multiplex PCR, and TCRdb holds only the in-frame ones, with some missing. The profile covers 50,000 to 60,000 clones, with about 79% appearing a single time and roughly 14% taken by the ten largest. Stated time point: after dendritic cell vaccination, including at tumor progression/relapse. Sequencing was performed on blood, taken after dendritic cell vaccination. These receptors all stem from a human donor with glioblastoma.

The chain is built from TRBV19 and TRBJ1-1; D not certain. The germline V gene has CDR1 LNHDA and CDR2 SQIVND (reference sequence). Trimming cost V 4 bases and J 6 bases, with 9 bases left between them. The CDR3 is 12 amino acids. The CDR3 bases are TGTGCCAGTAGTACTCCGGAGGCTGAAGCTTTCTTT. This translates into CASSTPEAEAFF. The full variable domain, completed using reference TRBV19 and TRBJ1-1, is DGGITQSPKYLFRKEGQNVTLSCEQNLNHDAMYWYRQDPGQGLRLIYYSQIVNDFQKGDIAEGYSVSREKKESFPLTVTSAQKNPTAFYLCASSTPEAEAFFGQGTRLTVV.

Comment on this clone: This sample also contains other DNA sequences that code for the same CDR3. The chain is built from TRBV7-2 and TRBJ2-7; D is unresolved. V was clipped by 0 bases and J by 7 bases, with 7 bases between them. The CDR3 is 12 residues long. The germline gives CDR1 SGHTA, CDR2 FQGNSA. The CDR3 region is CASSLAIGEQYF. As DNA, the CDR3 is TGTGCCAGCAGCTTAGCGATCGGGGAGCAGTACTTC. Using reference TRBV7-2 and TRBJ2-7 for the parts outside the CDR3, the full variable domain is GAGVSQSPSNKVTEKGKDVELRCDPISGHTALYWYRQSLGQGLEFLIYFQGNSAPDKSGLPSDRFSAERTGGSVSTLTIQRTQQEDSAVYLCASSLAIGEQYFGPGTRLTVT.

By share of the sample, this clone is medium-sized. The chain is built from TRBV2 and TRBJ1-5; D not certain. Germline V gene sequence: CDR1 SNHLY, CDR2 FYNNEI. This CDR3 is built from 14 residues. V was clipped by 3 bases and J by 1 base, with 7 bases between them. The CDR3 sequence: CASSDSFSNQPQHF. CDR3 nucleotides: TGTGCCAGCAGTGATAGTTTCAGCAATCAGCCCCAGCATTTT. The full variable domain, with the rest looked up from reference TRBV2 and TRBJ1-5, is EPEVTQTPSHQVTQMGQEVILRCVPISNHLYFYWYRQILGQKVEFLVSFYNNEISEKSEIFDDQFSVERPDGSNFTLKIRSTKLEDSAMYFCASSDSFSNQPQHFGDGTRLSIL.

V and J are TRBV5-5 and TRBJ2-3; D may be TRBD2 (6 bases). CDR3 length: 16 amino acids. CDR1 and CDR2 from the germline V gene are SGHKS and YYEKEE (reference sequence). Trimming removed 0 bases from V and 0 bases from J, with 11 bases in between. CDR3 nucleotide sequence: TGTGCCAGCAGCTTGGGGGCTGGGGGGAGCACAGATACGCAGTATTTT. Translation gives CASSLGAGGSTDTQYF. Filled out from reference TRBV5-5 and TRBJ2-3, the complete variable domain reads DAGVTQSPTHLIKTRGQQVTLRCSPISGHKSVSWYQQVLGQGPQFIFQYYEKEERGRGNFPDRFSARQFPNYSSELNVNALLLGDSALYLCASSLGAGGSTDTQYFGPGTRLTVL.

The rearrangement uses TRBV5-1 and TRBJ2-7, with 13 nucleotides matching TRBD2. The V gene end was trimmed by 4 bases and the J gene end by 5 bases; junction bases not matched to a gene: 9. Per germline, CDR1 SGHRS and CDR2 YFSETQ. The CDR3 length is 16 residues. The CDR3 DNA follows: TGCGCCAGCAGCAAACTACTAGCGGGGGGGCGCAACGAGCAGTACTTC. Translating gives CASSKLLAGGRNEQYF.

The chain combines TRBV10-3 with TRBJ2-7; D ambiguous. CDR3 length: 14 residues. The germline CDR1 and CDR2 sequences are ENHRY and SYGVKD. V lost 4 bases and J 2 bases, leaving 12 bases between the germline ends. The CDR3 here is CAISAGRDTYEQYF. The DNA of the CDR3 is TGTGCCATCAGTGCTGGGCGTGACACCTACGAGCAGTACTTC.

In its sample, this clone was seen a few times. This sequence joins TRBV11-2 and TRBJ2-7; D remains unclear. This CDR3 is 13 amino acids long. CDR1 SGHAT and CDR2 FQNNGV come from the germline V gene. Deletions cut 5 bases from V and 0 bases from J, with 8 bases between. This chain's CDR3 is CASSTQNSYEQYF. The CDR3 DNA sequence: TGTGCCAGCAGCACACAAAACTCCTACGAGCAGTACTTC.

This chain links TRBV10-3 with TRBJ2-1; TRBD2 aligns across 8 bases. This CDR3 contains 16 residues. The germline V gene encodes CDR1 ENHRY and CDR2 SYGVKD. The ends lost 3 bases at V and 8 bases at J; junction bases unmatched: 12. CDR3 DNA sequence: TGTGCCATCAGTGAAGTCACTAGCGGCCTTTGGGATGAGCAGTTCTTC. This codes for CAISEVTSGLWDEQFF.

This clone has a single count. The chain recombines TRBV7-9 with TRBJ1-2; D may be TRBD1 (6 bases). The V gene's germline CDR1 is SEHNR and CDR2 FQNEAQ (reference sequence). Trimming cost V 3 bases and J 6 bases, with 8 bases left between them. CDR3 length equals 12 residues. CDR3 nucleotide sequence: TGTGCCAGCAGCTTGACAGGTGATGGCTACACCTTC. It translates to CASSLTGDGYTF.

The V call is TRBV4-3, the J call TRBJ2-7, with 7 bases matching TRBD1. Trimming removed 2 bases from V and 5 bases from J; junction bases left unmatched: 9. From germline, CDR1 is LGHNA and CDR2 YSLEER. The CDR3 covers 15 residues. The CDR3 sequence is CASSQREGGLHEQYF. The CDR3 DNA reads as TGCGCCAGCAGCCAAAGGGAAGGGGGCCTACACGAGCAGTACTTC.

V gene TRBV18 combines with J gene TRBJ1-1; 9 nucleotides line up with TRBD1. Germline V gene data show CDR1 as KGHSH and CDR2 as LQKENI. The length of the CDR3 is 14 residues. The J segment lost 11 bases and the V segment lost 2 bases, leaving 9 bases of the junction unmatched. In nucleotides, the CDR3 is TGTGCCAGCTCACCAGAGATGGGACAGGGTTACGCTTTCTTT. Its protein is CASSPEMGQGYAFF.

The chain couples TRBV7-3 to TRBJ2-5; 11 positions match TRBD2. The V segment lost 5 bases and the J segment 4 bases; nucleotides outside the gene matches: 6. This CDR3 region has 15 residues. Germline-derived CDR1 and CDR2 are SGHTA and FQGTGA. The CDR3 nucleotides are TGTGCCAGCAGCACTAGCGGGGGAGCTGGAGAGACCCAGTACTTC. Amino acid sequence: CASSTSGGAGETQYF.

The chain uses TRBV5-1 and TRBJ1-2; 10 bases are shared with TRBD1. The trim removed 4 bases at V and 2 bases at J, leaving 5 bases unmatched. This CDR3 region has 15 residues. Germline assignment: CDR1 SGHRS and CDR2 YFSETQ. CDR3 sequence reads: CASSATGGVNYGYTF. The CDR3 DNA reads as TGCGCCAGCAGCGCGACAGGGGGCGTAAACTATGGCTACACCTTC.